Given below is one T cell receptor beta chain in context. Its target is unknown. The data belong to a study of PD-L1 blockade in urothelial cancer. Study as a whole: Atezolizumab at 1,200 mg intravenously every 3 weeks was started by patients at some point between 2014 and 2015. Analyzed time points were 3 weeks (second dose) and 6 weeks after therapy began.

Indicated time point: pretreatment peripheral blood. Regarding the study as a whole: Below-median pretreatment blood TCR clonality was a predictor of better survival.

The protocol was immunoSEQ multiplex PCR, while the TCRdb copy is restricted to in-frame clones and leaves out a portion. The table includes under 20,000 clones, around 91% detected once. The receptor was isolated from a man aged 65 to 79 with urothelial cancer. Sequenced here: PBMCs, sampled around atezolizumab (anti-PD-L1) treatment.

CDR3 sequence: CASSLWQGSYEQYF. DNA of the CDR3: TGTGCCAGCAGTTTATGGCAGGGGTCATACGAGCAGTACTTC. V and J are TRBV27 and TRBJ2-7; possibly TRBD1 for D (6 bases). This CDR3 contains 14 residues. Germline V gives CDR1 MNHEY, CDR2 SMNVEV (reference sequence). V lost 1 base and J 4 bases, leaving 11 bases between the germline ends.